The 7 T cell receptor beta chains given below trace back to one sample, sequenced in a study of radiation and T cells in renal cell carcinoma. Data came from immunoSEQ multiplex PCR; TCRdb stores just in-frame clones and leaves some out. The sample lists 100,000 to 150,000 clones, more than 70% seen once, with almost 6% in the top ten. Stated time point: blood 2 weeks post-SBRT. Treatment defined: 15 Gy SBRT to primary tumor, nephrectomy 4 weeks later. The sequencing used blood, collected from a patient whose treatment included radiotherapy and nephrectomy. The receptors were sampled from a woman in her 70s with renal cell carcinoma.

The rearrangement uses TRBV6-5 and TRBJ2-7, with 8 bases identical to TRBD1. Germline V gene sequence: CDR1 MNHEY, CDR2 SVGAGI. Trimming cost V 6 bases and J 1 base; bases outside gene matches: 2. The CDR3 has 13 residues. The CDR3 loop reads CASRRTGSYEQYF. For the CDR3, the DNA is TGTGCCAGCAGACGGACAGGGTCCTACGAGCAGTACTTC.

This sequence joins TRBV30 and TRBJ2-7; 7 bases map to TRBD1. The germline gives CDR1 GTSNPN, CDR2 SVGIG (reference sequence). The V gene end was trimmed by 8 bases and the J gene end by 0 bases; junction bases not matched to a gene: 7. The CDR3 covers 13 residues. The CDR3 region is CAGAQGTSYEQYF. As DNA, the CDR3 is TGTGCCGGGGCACAGGGGACCTCCTACGAGCAGTACTTC.

The V gene is TRBV11-1, the J gene TRBJ1-1, with 11 positions matching TRBD1. The germline V gene has CDR1 SGHAT and CDR2 FQDESV (reference sequence). The J segment lost 4 bases and the V segment lost 3 bases, leaving 7 bases of the junction unmatched. The CDR3 spans 16 residues. The CDR3 DNA follows: TGTGCCAGCAGCTTTGGGACAGGGGGAGTGACCACTGAAGCTTTCTTT. This sequence encodes CASSFGTGGVTTEAFF.

V and J are TRBV19 and TRBJ2-1; D possibly corresponds to TRBD2 (6 bases). The germline V gene has CDR1 LNHDA and CDR2 SQIVND (reference sequence). The V gene lost 2 bases and the J gene lost 6 bases, with 11 bases spanning the gap. The CDR3 covers 14 residues. The CDR3 spells CASSITRGTNEQFF. The CDR3 DNA sequence: TGTGCCAGTAGTATAACGCGCGGGACCAATGAGCAGTTCTTC.

The chain carries TRBV9 and TRBJ2-1; 9 nucleotides agree with TRBD2. CDR3 length: 14 residues. The V gene end was trimmed by 5 bases and the J gene end by 5 bases; junction bases not matched to a gene: 5. The V gene's germline CDR1 is SGDLS and CDR2 YYNGEE. The CDR3 DNA sequence: TGTGCCAGCAGAGCAGCGGGGGGTAACAATGAGCAGTTCTTC. It codes for CASRAAGGNNEQFF.

This chain joins TRBV28 and TRBJ2-7; weak D call: TRBD2 (5 bases). Trimming left V 5 bases short and J 12 bases short, with 17 bases between. The CDR3 contains 12 residues. CDR1 is MDHEN and CDR2 is SYDVKM in the germline V gene. CDR3 coding DNA: TGTGCCAGCAGTCCCCCGACGGAGGAATGGTACTTC. This sequence encodes CASSPPTEEWYF.

The V gene is TRBV19, the J gene TRBJ1-4, with TRBD1 matching over 9 bases. Germline loops: CDR1 LNHDA, CDR2 SQIVND (reference sequence). Losses at the gene ends were 3 bases for V and 4 bases for J; bases not matched to a gene: 3. The CDR3 sequence is 15 residues long. CDR3 loop: CASSIGQGFNEKLFF. DNA of the CDR3: TGTGCCAGTAGTATCGGACAGGGGTTTAATGAAAAACTGTTTTTT.